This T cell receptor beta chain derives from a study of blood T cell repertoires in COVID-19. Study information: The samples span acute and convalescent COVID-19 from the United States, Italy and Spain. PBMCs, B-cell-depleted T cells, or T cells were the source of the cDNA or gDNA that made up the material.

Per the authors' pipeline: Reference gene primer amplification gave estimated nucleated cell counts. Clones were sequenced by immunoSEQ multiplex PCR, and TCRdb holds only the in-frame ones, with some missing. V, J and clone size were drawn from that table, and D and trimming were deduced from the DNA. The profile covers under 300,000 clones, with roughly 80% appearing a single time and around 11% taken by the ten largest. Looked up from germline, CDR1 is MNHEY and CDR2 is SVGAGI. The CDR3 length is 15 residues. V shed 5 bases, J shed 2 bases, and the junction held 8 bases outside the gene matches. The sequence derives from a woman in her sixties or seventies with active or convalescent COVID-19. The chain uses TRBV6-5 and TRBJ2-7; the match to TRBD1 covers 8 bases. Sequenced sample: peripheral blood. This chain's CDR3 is CASSRVGQVPYEQYF. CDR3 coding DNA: TGTGCCAGCAGTCGGGTGGGACAGGTCCCCTACGAGCAGTACTTC.